This T cell receptor beta chain is drawn from a study of human T cells and chemical hapten exposure. About the study: The study enrolled mostly female patients with alopecia areata, totalis or universalis. Per-sample TCR yield variability stemmed mainly from small pooled library volume differences. Whole-study results and caveats: Donor immune responses may differ from healthy people's, since all donors had alopecia. Patch test scores rose with PT1 expanded TCR counts, a positive correlation.

Time point: patch test 1, 2 weeks after DPC sensitization. Treatment: therapeutic diphenylcyclopropenone sensitization with weekly scalp DPC. Trimming took 5 bases from V and 7 from J, leaving 18 bases between them. In germline, CDR1 is SQVTM, CDR2 ANQGSEA. This CDR3 is built from 14 residues. Via MiXCR, TCRdb re-called the RACE reads, giving one row per CDR3 protein. The sample comprises roughly 380,000 distinct CDR3 sequences, around 5% of which are singletons, and about 2.1% rests with the top ten. Many counts were recorded for this clonotype. The antigen is undetermined. The J gene is TRBJ1-5, the V gene TRBV29-1; D perhaps matches TRBD1 (6 bases). The clonotype comes from a woman in her forties or fifties with alopecia areata. Some clones in this sample may be carry-over from other donors' samples. The sample here was whole blood, taken in connection with sensitization to the hapten diphenylcyclopropenone (DPC). CDR3 sequence: CSVSEGGVGQPQHF. CDR3 coding DNA: TGCAGCGTTTCCGAGGGGGGAGTAGGACAGCCCCAGCATTTT.